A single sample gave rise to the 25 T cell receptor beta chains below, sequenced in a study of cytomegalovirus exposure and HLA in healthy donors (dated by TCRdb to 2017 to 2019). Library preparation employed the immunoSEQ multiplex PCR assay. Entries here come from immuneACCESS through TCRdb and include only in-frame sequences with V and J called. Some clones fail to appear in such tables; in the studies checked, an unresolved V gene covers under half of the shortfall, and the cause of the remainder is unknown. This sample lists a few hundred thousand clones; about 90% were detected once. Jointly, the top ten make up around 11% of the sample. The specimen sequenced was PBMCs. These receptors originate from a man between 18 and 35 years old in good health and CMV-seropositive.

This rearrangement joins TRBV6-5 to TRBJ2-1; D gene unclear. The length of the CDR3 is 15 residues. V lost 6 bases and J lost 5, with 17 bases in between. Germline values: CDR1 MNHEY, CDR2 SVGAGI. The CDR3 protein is CASSRPGPLNNEQFF. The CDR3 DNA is TGTGCCAGCAGCCGTCCCGGCCCCCTGAACAATGAGCAGTTCTTC.

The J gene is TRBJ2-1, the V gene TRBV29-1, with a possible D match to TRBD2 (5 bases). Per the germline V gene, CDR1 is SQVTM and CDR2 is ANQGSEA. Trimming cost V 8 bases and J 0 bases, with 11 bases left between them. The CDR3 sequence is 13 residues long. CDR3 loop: CSYSESSYNEQFF. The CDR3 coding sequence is TGCAGCTATAGCGAGAGCTCCTACAATGAGCAGTTCTTC.

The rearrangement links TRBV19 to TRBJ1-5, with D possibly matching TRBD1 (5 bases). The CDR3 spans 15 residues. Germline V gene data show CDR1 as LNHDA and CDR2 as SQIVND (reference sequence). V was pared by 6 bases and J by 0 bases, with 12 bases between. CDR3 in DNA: TGTGCCAGTAGCGAGACAGAATATAGCAATCAGCCCCAGCATTTT. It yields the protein CASSETEYSNQPQHF.

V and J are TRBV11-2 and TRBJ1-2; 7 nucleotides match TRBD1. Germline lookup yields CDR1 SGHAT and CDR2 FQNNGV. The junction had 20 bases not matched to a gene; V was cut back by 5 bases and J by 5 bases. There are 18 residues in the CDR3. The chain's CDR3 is CASSAGTADLRSMYGYTF. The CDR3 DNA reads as TGTGCCAGCAGCGCCGGGACAGCTGACTTGCGGTCAATGTATGGCTACACCTTC.

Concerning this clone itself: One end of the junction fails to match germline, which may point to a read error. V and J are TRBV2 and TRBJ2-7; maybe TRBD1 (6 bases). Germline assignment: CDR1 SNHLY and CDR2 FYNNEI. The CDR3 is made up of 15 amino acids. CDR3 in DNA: TGTGTCAGCAACCCTTCACGGGACACAGACTACGAGCAGTACTTC. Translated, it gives CVSNPSRDTDYEQYF.

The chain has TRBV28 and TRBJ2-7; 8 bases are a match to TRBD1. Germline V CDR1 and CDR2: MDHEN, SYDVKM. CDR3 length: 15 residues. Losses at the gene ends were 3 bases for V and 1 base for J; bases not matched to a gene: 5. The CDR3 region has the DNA TGTGCCAGCAGTTTGCAGGGACAGGCATCCTACGAGCAGTACTTC. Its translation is CASSLQGQASYEQYF. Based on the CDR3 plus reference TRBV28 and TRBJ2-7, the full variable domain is DVKVTQSSRYLVKRTGEKVFLECVQDMDHENMFWYRQDPGLGLRLIYFSYDVKMKEKGDIPEGYSVSREKKERFSLILESASTNQTSMYLCASSLQGQASYEQYFGPGTRLTVT.

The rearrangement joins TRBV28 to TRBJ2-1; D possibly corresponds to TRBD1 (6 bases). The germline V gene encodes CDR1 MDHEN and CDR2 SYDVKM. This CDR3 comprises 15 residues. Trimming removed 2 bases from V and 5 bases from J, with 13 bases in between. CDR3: CASSLRNRADNEQFF. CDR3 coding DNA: TGTGCCAGCAGTTTAAGGAACAGGGCCGACAATGAGCAGTTCTTC. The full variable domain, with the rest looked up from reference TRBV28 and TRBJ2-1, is DVKVTQSSRYLVKRTGEKVFLECVQDMDHENMFWYRQDPGLGLRLIYFSYDVKMKEKGDIPEGYSVSREKKERFSLILESASTNQTSMYLCASSLRNRADNEQFFGPGTRLTVL.

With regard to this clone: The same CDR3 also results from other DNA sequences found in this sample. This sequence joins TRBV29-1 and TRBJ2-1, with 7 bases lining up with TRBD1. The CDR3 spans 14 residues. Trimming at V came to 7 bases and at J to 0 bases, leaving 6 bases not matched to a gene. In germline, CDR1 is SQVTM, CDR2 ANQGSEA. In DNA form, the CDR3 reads TGCAGCGCCCCAGGGGGTGGCTCCTACAATGAGCAGTTCTTC. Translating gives CSAPGGGSYNEQFF.

In DNA, the CDR3 is TGCAGCGTAAGGGGACTAATCTATGGCTACACCTTC. Protein: CSVRGLIYGYTF. The chain employs TRBV29-1 and TRBJ1-2, with TRBD1 as a possible D gene (5 bases). The CDR3 length is 12 residues. CDR1 is SQVTM, CDR2 ANQGSEA, per germline. Trimming cost V 6 bases and J 4 bases, with 12 bases left between them.

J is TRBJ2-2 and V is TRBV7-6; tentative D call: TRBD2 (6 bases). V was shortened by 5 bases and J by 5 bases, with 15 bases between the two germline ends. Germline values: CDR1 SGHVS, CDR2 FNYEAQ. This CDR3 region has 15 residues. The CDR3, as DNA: TGTGCCAGCAGCCCTCGGACGGAGGGAACCGGGGAGCTGTTTTTT. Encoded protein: CASSPRTEGTGELFF.

In DNA, the CDR3 is TGTGCCAGTTCTCCGGGACCGGACTTCAGCACCATATATTTT. Amino acid sequence: CASSPGPDFSTIYF. This chain connects TRBV6-6 to TRBJ1-3; perhaps TRBD1 as D (5 bases). Germline assignment: CDR1 MNHNY and CDR2 SVGAGI (reference sequence). There are 14 residues in the CDR3. V dropped 9 bases and J dropped 9 bases, with 21 bases sitting between them.

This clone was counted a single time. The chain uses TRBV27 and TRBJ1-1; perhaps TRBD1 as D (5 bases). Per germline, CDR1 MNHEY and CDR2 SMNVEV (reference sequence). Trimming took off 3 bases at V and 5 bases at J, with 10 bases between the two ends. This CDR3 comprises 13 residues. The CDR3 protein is CASSLMGETEAFF. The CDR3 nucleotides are TGTGCCAGCAGTTTGATGGGGGAGACTGAAGCTTTCTTT.

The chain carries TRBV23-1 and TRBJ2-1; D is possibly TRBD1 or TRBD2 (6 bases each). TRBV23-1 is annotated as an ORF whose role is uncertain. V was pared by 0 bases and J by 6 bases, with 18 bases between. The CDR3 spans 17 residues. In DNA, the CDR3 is TGCGCCAGCAGTCAATCGTGGAGGGGGATAGGGAGCAATGAGCAGTTCTTC. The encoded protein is CASSQSWRGIGSNEQFF.

The CDR3 sequence is CASSTANYGYTF. The CDR3 DNA follows: TGTGCCAGCAGCACAGCTAACTATGGCTACACCTTC. This chain connects TRBV5-6 to TRBJ1-2; D is unresolved. The CDR3 runs to 12 residues. Germline-derived CDR1 and CDR2 are SGHDT and YYEEEE. Trimming stripped 4 bases from V and 0 bases from J, with 4 bases between. Complete variable domain (other parts from reference TRBV5-6 and TRBJ1-2): DAGVTQSPTHLIKTRGQQVTLRCSPKSGHDTVSWYQQALGQGPQFIFQYYEEEERQRGNFPDRFSGHQFPNYSSELNVNALLLGDSALYLCASSTANYGYTFGSGTRLTVV.

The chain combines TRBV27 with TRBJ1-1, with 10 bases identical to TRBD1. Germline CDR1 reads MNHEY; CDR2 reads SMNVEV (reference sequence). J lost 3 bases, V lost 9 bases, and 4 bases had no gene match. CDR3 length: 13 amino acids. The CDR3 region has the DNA TGTGCCAGAAAGGGACAGGGGTACACTGAAGCTTTCTTT. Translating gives CARKGQGYTEAFF.

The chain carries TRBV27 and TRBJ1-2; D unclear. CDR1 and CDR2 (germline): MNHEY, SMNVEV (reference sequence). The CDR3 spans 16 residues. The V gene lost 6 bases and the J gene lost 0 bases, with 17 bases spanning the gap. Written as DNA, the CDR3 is TGTGCCAGCAGGGAGACGGATGACACCTCTAACTATGGCTACACCTTC. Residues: CASRETDDTSNYGYTF.

CDR3 residues: CSAEGGEADTQYF. CDR3 bases: TGCAGCGCCGAGGGGGGGGAAGCAGATACGCAGTATTTT. This sequence joins TRBV29-1 and TRBJ2-3; TRBD2 might be the D (7 bases). This CDR3 is built from 13 residues. With 7 bases removed from V and 4 bases from J, the gap between germline ends came to 15 bases. Germline CDR1 and CDR2: SQVTM and ANQGSEA.

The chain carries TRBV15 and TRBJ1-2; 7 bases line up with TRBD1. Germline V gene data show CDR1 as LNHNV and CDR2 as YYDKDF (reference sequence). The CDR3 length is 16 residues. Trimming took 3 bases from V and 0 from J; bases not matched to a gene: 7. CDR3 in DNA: TGTGCCACCAGCAGGGATGACAGGGAAACTAACTATGGCTACACCTTC. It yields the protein CATSRDDRETNYGYTF.

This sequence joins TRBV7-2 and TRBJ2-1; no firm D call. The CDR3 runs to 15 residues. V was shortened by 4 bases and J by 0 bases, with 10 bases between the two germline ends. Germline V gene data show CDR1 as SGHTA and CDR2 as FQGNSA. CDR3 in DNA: TGTGCCAGCAGCTCGTCGTCTAGCTCCTACAATGAGCAGTTCTTC. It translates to CASSSSSSSYNEQFF. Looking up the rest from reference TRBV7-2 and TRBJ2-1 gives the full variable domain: GAGVSQSPSNKVTEKGKDVELRCDPISGHTALYWYRQSLGQGLEFLIYFQGNSAPDKSGLPSDRFSAERTGGSVSTLTIQRTQQEDSAVYLCASSSSSSSYNEQFFGPGTRLTVL.

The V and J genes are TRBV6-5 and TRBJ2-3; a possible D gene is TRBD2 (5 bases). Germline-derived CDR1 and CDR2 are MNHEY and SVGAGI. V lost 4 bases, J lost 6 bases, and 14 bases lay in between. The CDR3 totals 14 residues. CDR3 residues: CASSSIRDWDTQYF. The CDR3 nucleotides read TGTGCCAGCAGTTCGATCCGGGATTGGGATACGCAGTATTTT.

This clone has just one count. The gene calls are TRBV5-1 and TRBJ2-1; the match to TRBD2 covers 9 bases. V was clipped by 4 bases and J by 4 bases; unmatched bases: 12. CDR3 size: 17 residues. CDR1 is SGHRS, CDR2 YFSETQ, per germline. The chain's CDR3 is CASSPAPISGSYNEQFF. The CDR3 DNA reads TGCGCCAGCAGCCCGGCCCCGATTAGCGGGAGTTACAATGAGCAGTTCTTC.

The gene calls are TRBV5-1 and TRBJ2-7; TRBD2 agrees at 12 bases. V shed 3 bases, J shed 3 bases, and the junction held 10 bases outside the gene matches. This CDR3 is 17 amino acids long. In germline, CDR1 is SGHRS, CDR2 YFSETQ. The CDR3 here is CASSWLAGGPNYYEQYF. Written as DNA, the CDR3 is TGCGCCAGCAGCTGGCTAGCGGGAGGGCCTAACTACTACGAGCAGTACTTC. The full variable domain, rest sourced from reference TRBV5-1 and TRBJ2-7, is KAGVTQTPRYLIKTRGQQVTLSCSPISGHRSVSWYQQTPGQGLQFLFEYFSETQRNKGNFPGRFSGRQFSNSRSEMNVSTLELGDSALYLCASSWLAGGPNYYEQYFGPGTRLTVT.

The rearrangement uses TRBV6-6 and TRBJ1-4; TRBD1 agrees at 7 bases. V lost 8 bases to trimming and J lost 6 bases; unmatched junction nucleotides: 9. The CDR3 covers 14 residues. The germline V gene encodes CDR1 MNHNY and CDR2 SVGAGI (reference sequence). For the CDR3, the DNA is TGTGCCAGCGTTAAAGGGGGCGAGGATGAAAAACTGTTTTTT. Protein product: CASVKGGEDEKLFF.

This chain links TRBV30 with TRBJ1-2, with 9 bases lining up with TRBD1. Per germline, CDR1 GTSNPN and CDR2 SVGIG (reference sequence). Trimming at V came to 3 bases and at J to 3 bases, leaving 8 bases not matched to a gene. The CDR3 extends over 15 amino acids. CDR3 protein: CAWSSGTGSYYGYTF. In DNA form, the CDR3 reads TGTGCCTGGAGCTCCGGGACAGGGAGTTACTATGGCTACACCTTC.

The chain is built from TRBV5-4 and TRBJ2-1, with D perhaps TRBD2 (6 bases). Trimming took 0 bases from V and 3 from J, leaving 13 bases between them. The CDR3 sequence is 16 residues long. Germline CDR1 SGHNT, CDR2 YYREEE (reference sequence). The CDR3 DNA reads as TGTGCCAGCAGCTTGGAGCCGGGACTCCTCTACAATGAGCAGTTCTTC. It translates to CASSLEPGLLYNEQFF. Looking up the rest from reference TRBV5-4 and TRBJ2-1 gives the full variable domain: ETGVTQSPTHLIKTRGQQVTLRCSSQSGHNTVSWYQQALGQGPQFIFQYYREEENGRGNFPPRFSGLQFPNYSSELNVNALELDDSALYLCASSLEPGLLYNEQFFGPGTRLTVL.